The clone carrying this T cell receptor (beta chain) has a handful of counts. What it binds is unknown. This record belongs to a study of shared clonotypes between healthy human individuals. Terminally differentiated effector memory CD45RA+ cells were excluded by CCR7 positive selection of CD45RO-negative cells. Deep was the level used in running the assay. As processed by the authors: With immunoSEQ giving junction-only sequences and no quality scores, filtering differed. Sequenced by immunoSEQ multiplex PCR; TCRdb stores in-frame clones only, minus some. D and trimming were read from the DNA, whereas the V and J calls and clone size are those reported in that table. The sample lists about 680,000 clones; 92% were seen once. This CDR3 has 15 residues. V lost 6 bases, J lost 1 base, and 3 bases stayed unmatched. Looked up from germline, CDR1 is SGHVS and CDR2 is FNYEAQ. General study points: Limitation of the genetic and exposure-history diversity represented came from the few donors.

This chain connects TRBV7-6 to TRBJ1-1; the match to TRBD1 covers 12 bases. Sequences were obtained from naive CD8+ T cells sorted from blood. The TCR was taken from a man aged 25 to 40 in good health. The CDR3 nucleotides are TGTGCCAGCAGTTGGGACAGGGGGCGGAACACTGAAGCTTTCTTT. Translated: CASSWDRGRNTEAFF.